Listed below are T cell receptor beta chains from one sample, sequenced in a study of T cell repertoires in cytomegalovirus infection. TCRdb redid the calling of the reads with MiXCR, one entry per CDR3 protein. The data show roughly 500,000 distinct CDR3 sequences, more than 15% seen once. Sequencing used CD8+ T cells from PBMCs. The source of these receptors is a human donor in good health (CMV status not recorded). Some clones in this sample may be carry-over from other donors' samples. Each CDR3 is given with its conserved first and last residue. The D gene is left open where the match is weak. Clone size is shown for a subset of rows, as once, few, many or a class of expanded clone.

>-|TRBD1|TRBV27|TRBJ2-7
CASSSGAGGYEQYF
>many|-|TRBV6-6|TRBJ1-2
CASSYSTANGYTF
>few|TRBD2|TRBV2|TRBJ2-1
CASSEGLAGAGLDYNEQFF
>few|TRBD2|TRBV9|TRBJ2-5
CASSLAGGNQETQYF
>-|-|TRBV6-1|TRBJ1-1
CASIITMGGWNTEAFF
>many|-|TRBV11-2|TRBJ1-6
CASSVLQGSPLHF
>many|-|TRBV4-1|TRBJ1-5
CASSQDFRIDQPQHF
>-|TRBD1|TRBV7-6|TRBJ1-4
CASSPTMTGATNEKLFF
>-|-|TRBV27|TRBJ1-1
CASSLAGPMNTEAFF
>-|-|TRBV28|TRBJ2-2
CASSGLAETMGELFF
>many|TRBD1|TRBV12-3/TRBV12-4|TRBJ1-5
CASSWTGGNQPQHF
>few|-|TRBV7-9|TRBJ1-1
CASSQEGGRNTEAFF
>few|TRBD2|TRBV6-2/TRBV6-3|TRBJ2-1
CASSYGRGLRNEQFF
>-|-|TRBV3-1|TRBJ1-2
CASSHPKADPRGYTF
>many|-|TRBV20-1|TRBJ2-7
CSAVGVSSYEQYF
>many|TRBD2|TRBV12-3/TRBV12-4|TRBJ2-3
CASSLWLAGADTQYF
>many|TRBD1|TRBV5-5|TRBJ1-4
CASSMGQTNEKLFF
>few|-|TRBV15|TRBJ1-5
CATSMPVPEGNQPQHF
>-|-|TRBV9|TRBJ2-7
CASSVKGGDYEQYF
>many|-|TRBV12-3/TRBV12-4|TRBJ2-1
CASSLMRGSDEQFF
>many|-|TRBV4-2|TRBJ1-5
CASSQDEPSNQPQHF
>many|TRBD2|TRBV7-6|TRBJ2-5
CASSQPRAGGPGETQYF
>many|TRBD2|TRBV4-2|TRBJ2-7
CASSSGLATSEQYF
>many|TRBD2|TRBV28|TRBJ2-7
CASSLAGGSYEQYF
>few|-|TRBV6-5|TRBJ1-2
CASSYSQNYGYTF
>many|-|TRBV7-6|TRBJ1-4
CASSRSQWLSNEKLFF
>-|-|TRBV4-1|TRBJ1-1
CASSTGSNTEAFF
>many|-|TRBV4-1|TRBJ2-7
CASSQVASSYEQYF
>many|-|TRBV12-5|TRBJ2-7
CAWKSVPEQYF
>many|-|TRBV14|TRBJ2-2
CASSPTIDRRAGELFF
>many|-|TRBV6-6|TRBJ2-2
CASSYSTGELFF
>-|-|TRBV6-6|TRBJ1-3
CASSYLNWGDSGNTIYF
>few|-|TRBV5-1|TRBJ2-1
CASSAGQIYNEQFF
>many|-|TRBV5-4|TRBJ1-3
CASSGGSGNTIYF
>few|TRBD1|TRBV7-9|TRBJ1-4
CASSSGQERGKLFF
>many|TRBD2|TRBV7-3|TRBJ2-1
CASSLGLAGIEQFF
>-|TRBD2|TRBV3-1|TRBJ2-5
CASSQDVWTSGQETQYF
>few|-|TRBV4-1|TRBJ1-2
CASRLGFGDYTF
>few|-|TRBV11-2|TRBJ2-3
CASSLADPTDTQYF
>many|-|TRBV12-3/TRBV12-4|TRBJ2-5
CASSLIDSGPETQYF